Listed below are T cell receptor beta chains from one sample, sequenced in a study of cytomegalovirus exposure and HLA in healthy donors. The repertoire was sequenced with immunoSEQ multiplex PCR; TCRdb's copy has only in-frame clones and lacks some. The ten top clones account for roughly 0.64%, within a sample of 90,000 to 120,000 clones. Sequencing was performed on PBMCs. The receptors stem from a man aged 45 to 65 in good health and CMV-seronegative. Each CDR3 is given with its conserved first and last residue. Fields, in order: J gene, D gene, V gene, CDR3 DNA, CDR3 protein. The D gene is left open where the match is weak.

j_gene: TRBJ1-4
d_gene: TRBD1
v_gene: TRBV4-1
CDR3nt: TGCGCCAGCAGCCAAGATCAGAAGGGGGCGGCAACTAATGAAAAACTGTTTTTT
CDR3aa: CASSQDQKGAATNEKLFF

j_gene: TRBJ2-1
d_gene: -
v_gene: TRBV4-3
CDR3nt: TGCGCCAGCAGCCAAGATGGGCGGGACTCCTACAATGAGCAGTTCTTC
CDR3aa: CASSQDGRDSYNEQFF

j_gene: TRBJ2-1
d_gene: TRBD1
v_gene: TRBV27
CDR3nt: TGTGCCAGCAATGACAGGGGAGCTAACAATGAGCAGTTCTTC
CDR3aa: CASNDRGANNEQFF

j_gene: TRBJ1-2
d_gene: TRBD1
v_gene: TRBV19
CDR3nt: TGTGCCAGTAGTATCGGGACAGTTTATGGCTACACCTTC
CDR3aa: CASSIGTVYGYTF

j_gene: TRBJ1-2
d_gene: -
v_gene: TRBV29-1
CDR3nt: TGCAGCGTTGAAGACCCTACAGGTGCCTATGGCTACACCTTC
CDR3aa: CSVEDPTGAYGYTF

j_gene: TRBJ2-3
d_gene: -
v_gene: TRBV11-3
CDR3nt: TGTGCCAGCAGCTTAGTACGGAGCACAGATACGCAGTATTTT
CDR3aa: CASSLVRSTDTQYF

j_gene: TRBJ2-3
d_gene: TRBD2
v_gene: TRBV19
CDR3nt: TGTGCCAGTAGTAGAGGGCGGGGGGTTAGCACAGATACGCAGTATTTT
CDR3aa: CASSRGRGVSTDTQYF

j_gene: TRBJ2-7
d_gene: TRBD1
v_gene: TRBV7-2
CDR3nt: TGTGCCAGCAGGGCGGACAGGGCGGAGTACTTC
CDR3aa: CASRADRAEYF

j_gene: TRBJ1-4
d_gene: -
v_gene: TRBV7-2
CDR3nt: TGTGCCAGCAGCAGCTTTTGGAGGGGGGGGGAGGAAAAACTGTTTTTT
CDR3aa: CASSSFWRGGEEKLFF

j_gene: TRBJ2-7
d_gene: -
v_gene: TRBV11-3
CDR3nt: TGTGCCAGCAGTTTAAGGTTTGCGGGTTATAGCTCCTACGAGCAGTACTTC
CDR3aa: CASSLRFAGYSSYEQYF

j_gene: TRBJ1-2
d_gene: TRBD1
v_gene: TRBV5-1
CDR3nt: TGCGCCAGCAGCTGGGGACAGGAACGAGCAAACTATGGCTACACCTTC
CDR3aa: CASSWGQERANYGYTF

j_gene: TRBJ1-1
d_gene: TRBD1
v_gene: TRBV7-3
CDR3nt: TGTGCCAGCAGCCCCCACTCCGGGACAGGGGACACTGAAGCTTTCTTT
CDR3aa: CASSPHSGTGDTEAFF

j_gene: TRBJ1-1
d_gene: -
v_gene: TRBV7-9
CDR3nt: TGTGCCAGCAGCTTGAGGCAGGGTAGCACTGAAGCTTTCTTT
CDR3aa: CASSLRQGSTEAFF

j_gene: TRBJ2-5
d_gene: -
v_gene: TRBV7-3
CDR3nt: TGTGCCAGCAGACCCGGGAGTAAGGAGACCCAGTACTTC
CDR3aa: CASRPGSKETQYF

j_gene: TRBJ1-2
d_gene: -
v_gene: TRBV11-2
CDR3nt: TGTGCCAGCAGCTTGGTACCAGAAACTAACTATGGCTACACCTTC
CDR3aa: CASSLVPETNYGYTF

j_gene: TRBJ1-5
d_gene: -
v_gene: TRBV7-8
CDR3nt: TGTGCCAGCAGCTTAGACAGGGGCAATCAGCCCCAGCATTTT
CDR3aa: CASSLDRGNQPQHF

j_gene: TRBJ1-1
d_gene: -
v_gene: TRBV5-1
CDR3nt: TGCGCCAGCAGCTTTGAGGAAATGGGCACTGAAGCTTTCTTT
CDR3aa: CASSFEEMGTEAFF

j_gene: TRBJ1-6
d_gene: -
v_gene: TRBV21-1
CDR3nt: TGTGCCAGCAGCCACCCGTGGGCGAATTCACCCCTCCACTTT
CDR3aa: CASSHPWANSPLHF

j_gene: TRBJ1-1
d_gene: -
v_gene: TRBV6-1
CDR3nt: TGTGCCCATGGGACATCGTTCATGAACACTGAAGCTTTCTTT
CDR3aa: CAHGTSFMNTEAFF

j_gene: TRBJ2-3
d_gene: -
v_gene: TRBV7-9
CDR3nt: TGTGCCAGCAGCCATACGGACAGCCTTGATACGCAGTATTTT
CDR3aa: CASSHTDSLDTQYF

j_gene: TRBJ1-2
d_gene: -
v_gene: TRBV18
CDR3nt: TGTGCCAGCCGGGCAGGGGCGGATGAAGGCTACACCTTC
CDR3aa: CASRAGADEGYTF

j_gene: TRBJ1-5
d_gene: -
v_gene: TRBV10-3
CDR3nt: TGTGCCAGCCGTCAGGGGTCTGGACAGCCCCAGCATTTT
CDR3aa: CASRQGSGQPQHF

j_gene: TRBJ1-5
d_gene: -
v_gene: TRBV12-5
CDR3nt: TGTGCTAGTGGTCTTGCGGATCAGCCCCAGCATTTT
CDR3aa: CASGLADQPQHF